A single sample gave rise to the 28 T cell receptor beta chains below, sequenced in a study of technical replicates of blood from a handful of donors. The data were produced by immunoSEQ multiplex PCR, yet TCRdb's version contains in-frame clones alone and is incomplete. The sample contains over 55,000 clones, just under 97% of which appear only once. Sequences were obtained from T cells isolated from PBMCs. These receptors were collected from a human donor in good health.

This sequence joins TRBV19 and TRBJ1-5; D unclear. Germline-derived CDR1 and CDR2 are LNHDA and SQIVND (reference sequence). Trimming left V 3 bases short and J 2 bases short, with 8 bases between. There are 14 residues in the CDR3. As DNA, the CDR3 is TGTGCCAGTAGTATGGCCAGGCGCAATCAGCCCCAGCATTTT. This sequence encodes CASSMARRNQPQHF. Complete variable domain (other parts from reference TRBV19 and TRBJ1-5): DGGITQSPKYLFRKEGQNVTLSCEQNLNHDAMYWYRQDPGQGLRLIYYSQIVNDFQKGDIAEGYSVSREKKESFPLTVTSAQKNPTAFYLCASSMARRNQPQHFGDGTRLSIL.

The chain carries TRBV19 and TRBJ1-1; no clear D. The CDR3 contains 14 residues. Per germline, CDR1 LNHDA and CDR2 SQIVND (reference sequence). The V gene lost 5 bases and the J gene lost 6 bases, with 16 bases spanning the gap. In DNA, the CDR3 is TGTGCCAGTAGTCCACGTGGCAGGTCCTCTGAAGCTTTCTTT. This sequence encodes CASSPRGRSSEAFF.

The J gene is TRBJ2-5, the V gene TRBV19, with a tentative D call TRBD1 (5 bases). This CDR3 comprises 14 residues. Trimming took 3 bases from V and 5 from J, leaving 13 bases between them. Germline V gene data show CDR1 as LNHDA and CDR2 as SQIVND (reference sequence). The CDR3: CASSIQGFGETQYF. Written as DNA, the CDR3 is TGTGCCAGTAGTATTCAGGGTTTTGGGGAGACCCAGTACTTC. Full variable domain (outside the CDR3, taken from reference TRBV19 and TRBJ2-5): DGGITQSPKYLFRKEGQNVTLSCEQNLNHDAMYWYRQDPGQGLRLIYYSQIVNDFQKGDIAEGYSVSREKKESFPLTVTSAQKNPTAFYLCASSIQGFGETQYFGPGTRLLVL.

The genes are TRBV6-6 and TRBJ2-7; the match to TRBD1 covers 9 bases. The CDR3 loop spans 15 amino acids. J gave up 3 bases and V 1 base, and 4 bases lay outside the gene matches. The germline CDR1 and CDR2 sequences are MNHNY and SVGAGI (reference sequence). For the CDR3, the DNA is TGTGCCAGCAGTTACTACGGACAGGGGAGCTACGAGCAGTACTTC. It codes for CASSYYGQGSYEQYF.

V usage is TRBV28 and J usage is TRBJ2-7; D remains ambiguous. The CDR3 is 11 amino acids. CDR1 and CDR2 (germline): MDHEN, SYDVKM. V was shortened by 6 bases and J by 4 bases, with 7 bases between the two germline ends. The CDR3 DNA reads TGTGCCAGCAGAAACAGTTACGAGCAGTACTTC. It encodes CASRNSYEQYF.

In nucleotides, the CDR3 is TGTGCCAGCGAGAGGCGACAGGAGAACTATGGCTACACCTTC. Translated, it gives CASERRQENYGYTF. The chain couples TRBV6-1 to TRBJ1-2; D is perhaps TRBD1 (6 bases). The ends were cut back, 8 bases at V and 2 bases at J, with 15 bases in the middle. CDR3 length: 14 residues. Germline-derived CDR1 and CDR2 are MNHNS and SASEGT.

The chain couples TRBV11-2 to TRBJ1-2; D unclear. The CDR3 spans 12 residues. The germline gives CDR1 SGHAT, CDR2 FQNNGV. The V and J ends lost 5 bases and 2 bases respectively, with 6 bases between them. The CDR3 sequence: CASSGGNYGYTF. The CDR3 nucleotides are TGTGCCAGCAGCGGAGGGAACTATGGCTACACCTTC.

The rearrangement uses TRBV6-5 and TRBJ1-1, with a weak D call TRBD1 (6 bases). V lost 0 bases and J 4 bases, leaving 9 bases between the germline ends. CDR3 length: 14 residues. CDR1 is MNHEY, CDR2 SVGAGI, per germline. The CDR3 DNA reads TGTGCCAGCAGTTACTCGGGGGGGCTCACTGAAGCTTTCTTT. It is translated as CASSYSGGLTEAFF.

The rearrangement joins TRBV28 to TRBJ2-7; 12 bases line up with TRBD2. V lost 6 bases, J lost 3 bases, and 6 bases stayed unmatched. The germline CDR1 and CDR2 sequences are MDHEN and SYDVKM. The CDR3 runs to 15 residues. Here the CDR3 DNA reads TGTGCCAGCAGCCTAGCGGGAGGGCCCCTCTACGAGCAGTACTTC. Its translation: CASSLAGGPLYEQYF.

The rearrangement joins TRBV2 to TRBJ2-3; 7 bases match TRBD2. V was pared by 1 base and J by 1 base, with 5 bases of the junction left unmatched. Looked up from germline, CDR1 is SNHLY and CDR2 is FYNNEI. This CDR3 has 16 residues. CDR3 in DNA: TGTGCCAGCAGTGAAGGGCTAGCGGTACGCACAGATACGCAGTATTTT. It translates to CASSEGLAVRTDTQYF. The full variable domain, with the rest looked up from reference TRBV2 and TRBJ2-3, is EPEVTQTPSHQVTQMGQEVILRCVPISNHLYFYWYRQILGQKVEFLVSFYNNEISEKSEIFDDQFSVERPDGSNFTLKIRSTKLEDSAMYFCASSEGLAVRTDTQYFGPGTRLTVL.

This clone was found once. This chain connects TRBV6-4 to TRBJ1-5; perhaps TRBD1 as D (5 bases). Germline CDR1 is MRHNA and CDR2 is SNTAGT. V gave up 5 bases and J gave up 3 bases, with 8 bases separating them. The CDR3 sequence is 13 residues long. CDR3 loop: CASSLDTNQPQHF. CDR3 bases: TGTGCCAGCAGTTTGGACACCAATCAGCCCCAGCATTTT.

This clone has just a few counts. The V call is TRBV30, the J call TRBJ1-2; the match to TRBD1 covers 8 bases. Trimming took 3 bases from V and 2 from J; bases not matched to a gene: 8. The CDR3 runs to 15 residues. Germline CDR1 and CDR2: GTSNPN and SVGIG (reference sequence). The CDR3 coding sequence is TGTGCCTGGAGACGGACAGGGAGATCCAACTATGGCTACACCTTC. Amino acids: CAWRRTGRSNYGYTF.

V usage is TRBV9 and J usage is TRBJ2-7; 7 nucleotides match TRBD2. The trim removed 0 bases at V and 6 bases at J, leaving 6 bases unmatched. CDR3 length: 14 residues. Germline values: CDR1 SGDLS, CDR2 YYNGEE. The CDR3 coding sequence is TGTGCCAGCAGCGTAGGAGCGGGATCGGGCGAGCAGTACTTC. This gives the protein CASSVGAGSGEQYF.

The chain has TRBV28 and TRBJ2-1; 8 nucleotides align to TRBD2. Germline CDR1 reads MDHEN; CDR2 reads SYDVKM. The CDR3 totals 13 residues. The J segment lost 8 bases and the V segment lost 3 bases, leaving 3 bases of the junction unmatched. The CDR3: CASSFGGADEQFF. CDR3 in DNA: TGTGCCAGCAGTTTCGGGGGGGCCGATGAGCAGTTCTTC.

The rearrangement uses TRBV4-1 and TRBJ2-2; weak D call: TRBD1 (5 bases). Germline values: CDR1 MGHRA, CDR2 YSYEKL. The CDR3 runs 17 residues. Trimming removed 1 base from V and 1 base from J, with 13 bases in between. CDR3 nucleotide sequence: TGCGCCAGCAGCCAAGTAACAGGCCGTAAGAACACCGGGGAGCTGTTTTTT. Protein product: CASSQVTGRKNTGELFF.

This clone appeared once. V is TRBV18 and J is TRBJ2-5; D uncertain. Deletions cut 0 bases from V and 4 bases from J, with 3 bases between. The CDR3 contains 12 residues. CDR1 KGHSH and CDR2 LQKENI come from the germline V gene. CDR3 sequence reads: CASSPPAETQYF. DNA of the CDR3: TGTGCCAGCTCACCACCGGCAGAGACCCAGTACTTC.

The chain has TRBV29-1 and TRBJ2-7; D is undetermined. The CDR3 totals 13 residues. The germline gives CDR1 SQVTM, CDR2 ANQGSEA. V lost 7 bases, J lost 2 bases, and 15 bases lay in between. The CDR3 coding sequence is TGCAGCGCCTTTGAACGTAGTACCTACGAGCAGTACTTC. Its protein is CSAFERSTYEQYF.

For the CDR3, the DNA is TGTGCCAGCAGTCGCACTGAAGCTTTCTTT. Encoded protein: CASSRTEAFF. The chain recombines TRBV28 with TRBJ1-1; the D is unclear. The germline CDR1 and CDR2 sequences are MDHEN and SYDVKM. The CDR3 has 10 residues. Trimming stripped 5 bases from V and 4 bases from J, with 2 bases between.

The chain recombines TRBV7-2 with TRBJ1-2; 8 bases are shared with TRBD1. This CDR3 is built from 14 residues. J lost 7 bases, V lost 4 bases, and 8 bases had no gene match. The germline CDR1 and CDR2 sequences are SGHTA and FQGNSA. CDR3 protein: CASSSPGGAGGYTF. For the CDR3, the DNA is TGTGCCAGCAGCTCTCCAGGGGGCGCGGGTGGCTACACCTTC.

V gene TRBV5-1 combines with J gene TRBJ1-1; the D is unclear. V lost 0 bases and J 1 base, leaving 7 bases between the germline ends. Germline lookup yields CDR1 SGHRS and CDR2 YFSETQ. The CDR3 runs to 14 residues. The CDR3 reads CASSLDGGNTEAFF. The CDR3 DNA reads TGCGCCAGCAGCTTGGACGGAGGGAACACTGAAGCTTTCTTT.

The gene calls are TRBV29-1 and TRBJ1-3; D gene uncertain. From germline, CDR1 is SQVTM and CDR2 ANQGSEA. CDR3 length: 13 residues. V was cut by 6 bases and J by 0 bases, with 9 bases left in between. CDR3 sequence: CSVVQDSGNTIYF. In DNA, the CDR3 is TGCAGCGTGGTACAAGACTCTGGAAACACCATATATTTT.

V usage is TRBV27 and J usage is TRBJ2-7, with D perhaps TRBD2 (6 bases). This CDR3 contains 15 residues. V was cut by 2 bases and J by 3 bases, with 14 bases left in between. From germline, CDR1 is MNHEY and CDR2 SMNVEV (reference sequence). This chain's CDR3 is CASSLKSSAYYEQYF. The CDR3 nucleotides are TGTGCCAGCAGTTTAAAGTCTAGCGCATACTACGAGCAGTACTTC.

The rearrangement joins TRBV5-6 to TRBJ2-3, with 12 nucleotides matching TRBD2. The CDR3 runs to 14 residues. Trimming cost V 7 bases and J 4 bases; bases outside gene matches: 4. Germline assignment: CDR1 SGHDT and CDR2 YYEEEE. CDR3 sequence reads: CASQGLAGADTQYF. As DNA, the CDR3 is TGTGCCAGCCAGGGACTAGCGGGCGCAGATACGCAGTATTTT. Together with reference TRBV5-6 and TRBJ2-3, the CDR3 gives the full variable domain: DAGVTQSPTHLIKTRGQQVTLRCSPKSGHDTVSWYQQALGQGPQFIFQYYEEEERQRGNFPDRFSGHQFPNYSSELNVNALLLGDSALYLCASQGLAGADTQYFGPGTRLTVL.

The genes are TRBV30 and TRBJ1-1; D is perhaps TRBD1 (5 bases). The CDR3 covers 15 residues. The V gene lost 1 base and the J gene lost 1 base, with 13 bases spanning the gap. Germline V CDR1 and CDR2: GTSNPN, SVGIG (reference sequence). The CDR3 coding sequence is TGTGCCTGGAGTGGATCGGGGGGTTCGAACACTGAAGCTTTCTTT. Protein: CAWSGSGGSNTEAFF.

This clone was detected only once. The chain recombines TRBV29-1 with TRBJ2-1; maybe TRBD2 (6 bases). The V gene lost 4 bases and the J gene lost 2 bases, with 21 bases spanning the gap. Germline V gene sequence: CDR1 SQVTM, CDR2 ANQGSEA. This CDR3 is built from 17 residues. CDR3 in DNA: TGCAGCGTTGGCTGGGTTAAGAGACTAGAGCCCTACAATGAGCAGTTCTTC. Encoded protein: CSVGWVKRLEPYNEQFF.

The chain carries TRBV7-2 and TRBJ1-2; D gene unclear. There are 12 residues in the CDR3. V was trimmed by 5 bases and J by 3 bases, leaving 7 bases between them. CDR1 and CDR2 from the germline V gene are SGHTA and FQGNSA. The CDR3 region is CASSPYYYGYTF. The CDR3 DNA reads TGTGCCAGCAGCCCCTATTACTATGGCTACACCTTC.

The chain employs TRBV10-3 and TRBJ1-6, with D unresolved. The CDR3 loop spans 14 amino acids. The ends were cut back, 3 bases at V and 7 bases at J, with 10 bases in the middle. Germline values: CDR1 ENHRY, CDR2 SYGVKD. As DNA, the CDR3 is TGTGCCATCAGTGACCCGGGTCTGAATTCACCCCTCCACTTT. Translated, it gives CAISDPGLNSPLHF.

The genes are TRBV28 and TRBJ1-5; weak D call: TRBD1 (5 bases). The ends were cut back, 8 bases at V and 4 bases at J, with 18 bases in the middle. Germline lookup yields CDR1 MDHEN and CDR2 SYDVKM. The CDR3 consists of 15 residues. The CDR3 loop is CASSGATRRNQPQHF. In nucleotides, the CDR3 is TGTGCCAGCTCTGGGGCCACGAGAAGAAATCAGCCCCAGCATTTT. Full variable domain (outside the CDR3, taken from reference TRBV28 and TRBJ1-5): DVKVTQSSRYLVKRTGEKVFLECVQDMDHENMFWYRQDPGLGLRLIYFSYDVKMKEKGDIPEGYSVSREKKERFSLILESASTNQTSMYLCASSGATRRNQPQHFGDGTRLSIL.